The 27 T cell receptor beta chains below all came from one sample that was sequenced in a study of blood T cell repertoires in COVID-19. TCRdb keeps only in-frame clones here, not all; method: immunoSEQ multiplex PCR. The sample has approximately 260,000 clones, around 90% seen once. Specimen: PBMCs or T cells enriched from blood (not recorded which). These receptors originate from a woman in her twenties or thirties with acute COVID-19.

This chain uses TRBV28 with TRBJ2-7; 10 bases match TRBD1. In germline, CDR1 is MDHEN, CDR2 SYDVKM. The V and J ends lost 3 bases and 12 bases, in that order; junction bases with no gene match: 8. The CDR3 is made up of 13 amino acids. The CDR3: CASSLGQGLDRYF. The DNA for the CDR3 is TGTGCCAGCAGTTTGGGACAGGGGCTCGACAGGTACTTC.

The V call is TRBV5-6, the J call TRBJ2-7; D may be TRBD2 (5 bases). The CDR3 runs to 16 residues. The V end was cut by 0 bases, the J end by 3 bases, with 16 bases between. CDR1 and CDR2 (germline): SGHDT, YYEEEE. CDR3: CASSLGNSVLVYEQYF. The CDR3 DNA reads as TGTGCCAGCAGCTTGGGCAATAGCGTCCTTGTCTACGAGCAGTACTTC.

Regarding this clone: The junction shows a germline mismatch at one end, possibly a read error. The V gene is TRBV6-1, the J gene TRBJ1-6; 7 bases align to TRBD1. This CDR3 contains 17 residues. Germline lookup yields CDR1 MNHNS and CDR2 SASEGT. CDR3 nucleotides: TGTGCCAGCAGAGAAGGCGCAGGGGGAGCCTATAATTCACCCCTCCACTTT. Its translation: CASREGAGGAYNSPLHF.

This chain joins TRBV7-3 and TRBJ1-1; 7 bases line up with TRBD1. CDR1 and CDR2 (germline): SGHTA, FQGTGA. The CDR3 is 13 residues long. V lost 2 bases and J lost 11; bases outside the gene matches: 8. The chain's CDR3 is CASSLEGAGEAFF. DNA for the CDR3: TGTGCCAGCAGCTTAGAGGGGGCTGGGGAGGCTTTCTTT.

This clone came up once. One junction end does not reproduce the germline sequence, and a read error may be involved. V and J are TRBV13 and TRBJ2-6; TRBD1 is a possible D gene (6 bases). The length of the CDR3 is 18 residues. Per germline, CDR1 PRHDT and CDR2 FYEKMQ (reference sequence). The CDR3 region is CASSLVGRGSYGANILTF. CDR3 DNA: TGTGCCAGCAGCTTAGTAGGCAGGGGATCTTATGGGGCCAACATCCTGACTTTC.

This sequence joins TRBV18 and TRBJ2-7, with 11 nucleotides matching TRBD2. CDR3 length: 16 residues. Unmatched junction bases numbered 7, after V lost 2 bases and J lost 4 bases. Germline CDR1 KGHSH, CDR2 LQKENI. CDR3: CASSPSSASGRYEQYF. The CDR3 DNA follows: TGTGCCAGCTCACCAAGCAGCGCTAGCGGGAGGTACGAGCAGTACTTC. The full variable domain, completed using reference TRBV18 and TRBJ2-7, is NAGVMQNPRHLVRRRGQEARLRCSPMKGHSHVYWYRQLPEEGLKFMVYLQKENIIDESGMPKERFSAEFPKEGPSILRIQQVVRGDSAAYFCASSPSSASGRYEQYFGPGTRLTVT.

This clone has just a few counts. The V call is TRBV7-2, the J call TRBJ1-5; the D gene is possibly TRBD1 (5 bases). Per the germline V gene, CDR1 is SGHTA and CDR2 is FQGNSA. This CDR3 spans 13 amino acids. Trimming removed 0 bases from V and 7 bases from J, with 7 bases in between. Here the CDR3 reads CASSLARGQPQHF. The CDR3 nucleotides read TGTGCCAGCAGCTTAGCACGGGGGCAGCCCCAGCATTTT.

This chain joins TRBV5-1 and TRBJ1-2, with 7 nucleotides matching TRBD1. CDR3 size: 14 residues. Looked up from germline, CDR1 is SGHRS and CDR2 is YFSETQ. Trimming took 0 bases from V and 4 from J; bases not matched to a gene: 3. CDR3 in amino acids: CASSLVPGGYGYTF. CDR3 coding DNA: TGCGCCAGCAGCTTGGTGCCAGGGGGCTATGGCTACACCTTC.

As regards this clone: This CDR3 is also generated by other DNA sequences in the sample. For the CDR3, the DNA is TGTGCCAGCAGCCTATCCTACGAGCAGTACTTC. It codes for CASSLSYEQYF. V is TRBV7-9 and J is TRBJ2-7; no reliable D call. There are 11 residues in the CDR3. The V end lost 5 bases, the J end lost 1 base, and 3 bases lay between the germline ends. Germline loops: CDR1 SEHNR, CDR2 FQNEAQ (reference sequence). The whole variable domain, remainder taken from reference TRBV7-9 and TRBJ2-7, is DTGVSQNPRHKITKRGQNVTFRCDPISEHNRLYWYRQTLGQGPEFLTYFQNEAQLEKSRLLSDRFSAERPKGSFSTLEIQRTEQGDSAMYLCASSLSYEQYFGPGTRLTVT.

The chain uses TRBV18 and TRBJ2-1; 7 nucleotides match TRBD1. CDR1 is KGHSH, CDR2 LQKENI, per germline. V shed 3 bases, J shed 9 bases, and the junction held 2 bases outside the gene matches. CDR3 length equals 12 residues. The DNA of the CDR3 is TGTGCCAGCTCACCTTCAGGGGGTGAGCAGTTCTTC. Translated, it gives CASSPSGGEQFF.

The chain combines TRBV27 with TRBJ2-3, with 11 bases fitting TRBD1. Trimming at V came to 6 bases and at J to 5 bases, leaving 10 bases not matched to a gene. Germline assignment: CDR1 MNHEY and CDR2 SMNVEV (reference sequence). The CDR3 has 16 residues. CDR3 loop: CASRTGTGGFGDTQYF. Written as DNA, the CDR3 is TGTGCCAGCAGGACCGGGACAGGGGGTTTTGGAGATACGCAGTATTTT.

This sequence joins TRBV6-2 or TRBV6-3 and TRBJ2-1, with 7 bases identical to TRBD2. The CDR3 extends over 13 amino acids. CDR1 MNHEY and CDR2 SVGEGT come from the germline V gene. V dropped 4 bases and J dropped 5; count of bases not matched to a gene: 2. CDR3 amino acids: CASSWTRDNEQFF. The DNA for the CDR3 is TGTGCCAGCAGTTGGACTAGAGACAATGAGCAGTTCTTC.

This chain links TRBV3-1 (or the pseudogene TRBV3-2) with TRBJ2-7, with D maybe TRBD1 (6 bases). V was trimmed by 4 bases and J by 7 bases, leaving 20 bases between them. The CDR3 length is 15 residues. Germline lookup yields CDR1 LGHDT and CDR2 YNNKEL (reference sequence). CDR3: CASSRITSGVGEQYF. Here the CDR3 DNA reads TGTGCCAGCAGCCGGATAACGTCAGGGGTGGGGGAGCAGTACTTC.

This clone was counted only a few times. The rearrangement joins TRBV6-1 to TRBJ1-1; 8 bases line up with TRBD1. Germline lookup yields CDR1 MNHNS and CDR2 SASEGT. The CDR3 spans 14 residues. With 3 bases clipped from V and 1 base from J, the junction kept 1 base outside the gene matches. Here the CDR3 reads CASSEGQENTEAFF. CDR3 in DNA: TGTGCCAGCAGTGAGGGACAGGAGAACACTGAAGCTTTCTTT.

V usage is TRBV7-3 and J usage is TRBJ2-3, with unresolved D. The V and J ends lost 5 bases and 2 bases respectively, with 8 bases between them. CDR1 and CDR2 (germline): SGHTA, FQGTGA. CDR3 size: 13 residues. DNA for the CDR3: TGTGCCAGCAGCAAACAGAACACAGATACGCAGTATTTT. Translated: CASSKQNTDTQYF.

The count of this clone is one. J is TRBJ1-2 and V is TRBV19; 10 nucleotides match TRBD1. The ends lost 0 bases at V and 4 bases at J; junction bases unmatched: 8. The CDR3 spans 17 residues. The germline V gene has CDR1 LNHDA and CDR2 SQIVND (reference sequence). In nucleotides, the CDR3 is TGTGCCAGTAGTATAGATCCTAGCGACAGGGGGCTCTATGGCTACACCTTC. Encoded protein: CASSIDPSDRGLYGYTF.

The chain links TRBV19 to TRBJ2-1; 7 bases map to TRBD1. V lost 7 bases to trimming and J lost 6 bases; unmatched junction nucleotides: 12. The CDR3 has 15 amino acids. Germline lookup yields CDR1 LNHDA and CDR2 SQIVND (reference sequence). CDR3 loop: CASTFQGVQGNEQFF. In DNA, the CDR3 is TGTGCCAGTACCTTCCAGGGGGTGCAAGGCAATGAGCAGTTCTTC.

CDR3 coding DNA: TGTGCCAGCAGCTTACGGTGGGACAGGGGGATCTGGGGCACAGATACGCAGTATTTT. Its translation: CASSLRWDRGIWGTDTQYF. The chain combines TRBV5-6 with TRBJ2-3; 11 nucleotides match TRBD1. With V trimmed by 2 bases and J by 1 base, 12 bases remained unmatched. The CDR3 extends over 19 amino acids. CDR1 is SGHDT, CDR2 YYEEEE, per germline.

A single count supports this clone. The V call is TRBV5-6, the J call TRBJ1-6; 9 positions agree with TRBD1. Trimming took 2 bases from V and 5 from J; bases not matched to a gene: 5. This CDR3 region has 16 residues. Germline-derived CDR1 and CDR2 are SGHDT and YYEEEE. DNA of the CDR3: TGTGCCAGCAGCTTCTGGACAGGGGCCAATAATTCACCCCTCCACTTT. Translating gives CASSFWTGANNSPLHF. Drawing the rest from reference TRBV5-6 and TRBJ1-6, the complete variable domain is DAGVTQSPTHLIKTRGQQVTLRCSPKSGHDTVSWYQQALGQGPQFIFQYYEEEERQRGNFPDRFSGHQFPNYSSELNVNALLLGDSALYLCASSFWTGANNSPLHFGNGTRLTVT.

The V call is TRBV11-1, the J call TRBJ1-5; D remains ambiguous. The V gene lost 1 base and the J gene lost 7 bases, with 8 bases spanning the gap. Per the germline V gene, CDR1 is SGHAT and CDR2 is FQDESV (reference sequence). There are 13 residues in the CDR3. The CDR3, as DNA: TGTGCCAGCAGCTTAGAGGGAGGGCAGCCCCAGCATTTT. It is translated as CASSLEGGQPQHF. The whole variable domain, filled in from reference TRBV11-1 and TRBJ1-5, reads EAEVAQSPRYKITEKSQAVAFWCDPISGHATLYWYRQILGQGPELLVQFQDESVVDDSQLPKDRFSAERLKGVDSTLKIQPAELGDSAMYLCASSLEGGQPQHFGDGTRLSIL.

The chain uses TRBV6-2 or TRBV6-3 and TRBJ1-1; unclear D gene. The CDR3 extends over 13 amino acids. The V end lost 6 bases, the J end lost 1 base, and 9 bases lay between the germline ends. Looked up from germline, CDR1 is MNHEY and CDR2 is SVGEGT. The CDR3 DNA reads as TGTGCCAGCAGCCAGCGAAGGAACACTGAAGCTTTCTTT. Its translation: CASSQRRNTEAFF.

This clone was counted a few times. The V call is TRBV6-2 or TRBV6-3, the J call TRBJ2-1; D uncertain. Looked up from germline, CDR1 is MNHEY and CDR2 is SVGEGT. Trimming shortened V by 6 bases and J by 8 bases, and 14 bases separated the two germline ends. CDR3 length equals 13 residues. CDR3: CASSLLLLDEQFF. The CDR3 nucleotides are TGTGCCAGCAGCCTACTACTGTTGGATGAGCAGTTCTTC.

This clone appeared once. This chain links TRBV7-9 with TRBJ2-5; D is possibly TRBD2 (6 bases). CDR3 size: 13 residues. V lost 5 bases and J lost 5, with 12 bases in between. Germline V gene data show CDR1 as SEHNR and CDR2 as FQNEAQ (reference sequence). CDR3 sequence: CASSRGGPETQYF. The CDR3 DNA reads as TGTGCCAGCAGCCGAGGAGGGCCGGAGACCCAGTACTTC. Using reference TRBV7-9 and TRBJ2-5 for the parts outside the CDR3, the full variable domain is DTGVSQNPRHKITKRGQNVTFRCDPISEHNRLYWYRQTLGQGPEFLTYFQNEAQLEKSRLLSDRFSAERPKGSFSTLEIQRTEQGDSAMYLCASSRGGPETQYFGPGTRLLVL.

The rearrangement uses TRBV7-6 and TRBJ1-1; 7 nucleotides match TRBD1. Per the germline V gene, CDR1 is SGHVS and CDR2 is FNYEAQ. The CDR3 has 13 amino acids. J gave up 1 base and V 5 bases, and 1 base lay outside the gene matches. Here the CDR3 DNA reads TGTGCCAGCAGCCGGGACAGGAACACTGAAGCTTTCTTT. Its protein product is CASSRDRNTEAFF.

The genes are TRBV24-1 and TRBJ1-4, with 7 positions matching TRBD1. V was pared by 4 bases and J by 4 bases, with 5 bases of the junction left unmatched. The CDR3 sequence is 15 residues long. The germline V gene encodes CDR1 KGHDR and CDR2 SFDVKD. The CDR3 region has the DNA TGTGCCACCAGTGACGACAGGGCCGGTAATGAAAAACTGTTTTTT. This sequence encodes CATSDDRAGNEKLFF.

V gene TRBV3-1 (or the pseudogene TRBV3-2) combines with J gene TRBJ1-3; D is perhaps TRBD1 (6 bases). V shed 0 bases and J shed 1 base, with 13 bases lying between them. Per the germline V gene, CDR1 is LGHDT and CDR2 is YNNKEL (reference sequence). The CDR3 is 17 residues long. CDR3 nucleotide sequence: TGTGCCAGCAGCCAAGAGGGAGGGGACACTTCTGGAAACACCATATATTTT. Translating it yields CASSQEGGDTSGNTIYF.

This clone is a singleton in its sample. The junction shows a germline mismatch at one end, possibly a read error. The chain uses TRBV20-1 and TRBJ2-7, with 9 bases identical to TRBD1. Looked up from germline, CDR1 is DFQATT and CDR2 is SNEGSKA (reference sequence). This CDR3 has 11 amino acids. CDR3 bases: TGCAGTGCTCGACAGGGGGACCGCCTCAACTTC. Amino acids: CSARQGDRLNF.